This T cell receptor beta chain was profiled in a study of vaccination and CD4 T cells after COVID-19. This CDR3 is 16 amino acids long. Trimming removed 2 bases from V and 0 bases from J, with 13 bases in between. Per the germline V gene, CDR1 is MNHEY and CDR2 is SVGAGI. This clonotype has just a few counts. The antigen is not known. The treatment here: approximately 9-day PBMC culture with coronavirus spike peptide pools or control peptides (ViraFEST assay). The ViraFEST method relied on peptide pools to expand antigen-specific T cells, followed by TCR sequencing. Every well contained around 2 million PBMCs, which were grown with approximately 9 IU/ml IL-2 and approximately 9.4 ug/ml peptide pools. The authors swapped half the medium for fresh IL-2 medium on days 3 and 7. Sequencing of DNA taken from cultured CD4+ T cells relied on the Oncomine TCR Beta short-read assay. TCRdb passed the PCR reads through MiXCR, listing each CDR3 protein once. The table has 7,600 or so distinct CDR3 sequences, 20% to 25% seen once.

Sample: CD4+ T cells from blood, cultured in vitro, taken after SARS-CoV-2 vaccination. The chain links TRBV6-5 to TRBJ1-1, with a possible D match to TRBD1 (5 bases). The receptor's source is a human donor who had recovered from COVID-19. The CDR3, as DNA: TGTGCCAGCAGTTACAATCAGGGCCTCATGAACACTGAAGCTTTCTTT. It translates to CASSYNQGLMNTEAFF.